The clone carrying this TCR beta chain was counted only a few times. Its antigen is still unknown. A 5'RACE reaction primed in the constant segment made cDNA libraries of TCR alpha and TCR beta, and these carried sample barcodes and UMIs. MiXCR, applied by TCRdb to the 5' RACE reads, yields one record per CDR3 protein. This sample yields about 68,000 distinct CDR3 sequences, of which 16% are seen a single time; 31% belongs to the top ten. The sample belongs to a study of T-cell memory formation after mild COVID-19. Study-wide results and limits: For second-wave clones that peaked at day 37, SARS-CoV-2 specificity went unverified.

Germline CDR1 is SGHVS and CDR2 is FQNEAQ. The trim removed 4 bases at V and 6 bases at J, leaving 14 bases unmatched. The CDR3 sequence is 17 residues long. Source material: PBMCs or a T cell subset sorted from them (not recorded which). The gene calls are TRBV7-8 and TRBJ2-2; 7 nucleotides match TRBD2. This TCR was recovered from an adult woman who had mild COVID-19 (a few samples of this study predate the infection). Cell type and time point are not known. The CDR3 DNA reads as TGTGCCAGCAGCTCGTGGGGCGGGAGAGCTGGGGCCGGGGAGCTGTTTTTT. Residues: CASSSWGGRAGAGELFF.